This T cell receptor beta chain was observed in a study of OX40 agonist ivuxolimab in advanced cancers. As for the study in general: Previous treatment with anti-PD-1, anti-PD-L1 or anti-CTLA-4 therapy was allowed; roughly 40% had received some. Study-wide results and caveats: In the 0.1-3.0 mg/kg groups, partial responders showed among the lowest expansion.

The protocol was immunoSEQ multiplex PCR, while the TCRdb copy is restricted to in-frame clones and leaves out a portion. The sample has some 100,000 clones, 80% to 90% seen once. About this clone: The antigen remains undetermined.

V was clipped by 6 bases and J by 4 bases, with 16 bases between them. This CDR3 spans 16 amino acids. CDR1 and CDR2 (germline): LNHDA, SQIVND (reference sequence). The TCR was taken from an adult with an advanced solid tumor such as melanoma, head and neck, liver or kidney cancer. The sample here was CD4+ or CD8+ T cells sorted from blood, taken in a trial of the OX40 agonist ivuxolimab. V and J are TRBV19 and TRBJ2-6; TRBD1 might be the D (6 bases). The CDR3 loop reads CASSGTLRAGANVLTF. The CDR3 DNA sequence: TGTGCCAGTAGCGGGACACTTCGGGCAGGGGCCAACGTCCTGACTTTC.